Each of the 3 T cell receptor beta chains below was sequenced from the same sample in a study of T cells after yellow fever vaccination. One entry per CDR3 protein results from TCRdb running MiXCR on the 5' RACE reads. Of about 550,000 distinct CDR3 sequences in the sample, 15% to 20% were seen once. The sample here was PBMCs, taken 15 days after the yellow fever booster vaccination. The receptors originated from a man aged 25 to 45 who received the YFV17D yellow fever vaccine.

This clonotype was counted only a few times. This rearrangement joins TRBV28 to TRBJ2-1; D uncertain. V was trimmed by 1 base and J by 10 bases, leaving 8 bases between them. There are 12 residues in the CDR3. Germline CDR1 reads MDHEN; CDR2 reads SYDVKM. For the CDR3, the DNA is TGTGCCAGCAGTTTATTGAAGCGAGAGCAGTTCTTC. Residues: CASSLLKREQFF.

This clonotype turned up a few times. The CDR3 DNA is TGTGCCAGCAGCCCCCGGGAGACAGATACGCAGTATTTT. It is translated as CASSPRETDTQYF. The chain recombines TRBV7-2 with TRBJ2-3; a possible D gene is TRBD2 (6 bases). The germline CDR1 and CDR2 sequences are SGHTA and FQGNSA. Trimming removed 5 bases from V and 3 bases from J, with 9 bases in between. CDR3 length: 13 amino acids.

This clonotype was detected only a few times. J is TRBJ2-7 and V is TRBV29-1, with D unresolved. CDR1 is SQVTM, CDR2 ANQGSEA, per germline. Trimming removed 7 bases at V and 0 bases at J, with 10 bases between. There are 12 residues in the CDR3. The chain's CDR3 is CSAIVSSYEQYF. The DNA of the CDR3 is TGCAGCGCAATTGTGAGCTCCTACGAGCAGTACTTC.